This is a list of T cell receptor beta chains from one sample in a study of CD4 T cells in relation to SARS-CoV-2 and coronaviruses. For these TCRs, the target antigens are not known. Only in-frame clones appear in the TCRdb table, and some are missing; sequencing was by immunoSEQ multiplex PCR. Of some 21,000 clones in the sample, over 65% were seen once. The sample comprised CD4+ T cells from PBMCs, cultured in vitro. The receptors come from a human donor in good health. The CDR3 runs from the conserved cysteine through the conserved F or W. A D gene is named only where the DNA matches it firmly. Size is stated for part of the rows, as once, few or many counts, or as a class when the clone is expanded.

v_gene	abundance	j_gene	d_gene	CDR3aa	CDR3nt
TRBV30	NA	TRBJ1-1	NA	CAWSVVANTEAFF	TGTGCCTGGAGTGTAGTAGCGAACACTGAAGCTTTCTTT
TRBV2	NA	TRBJ1-2	NA	CASSYRVGYGYTF	TGTGCCAGCAGTTATAGGGTAGGCTATGGCTACACCTTC
TRBV27	few	TRBJ2-1	TRBD2	CASSGGLAGHYNEQFF	TGTGCCAGCAGTGGGGGACTAGCGGGACATTACAATGAGCAGTTCTTC
TRBV19	NA	TRBJ2-5	TRBD1	CASSWGQGSETQYF	TGTGCCAGTAGTTGGGGACAGGGATCGGAGACCCAGTACTTC
TRBV6-5	NA	TRBJ1-3	NA	CASSLTIGNTIYF	TGTGCCAGCAGTCTAACCATTGGAAACACCATATATTTT
TRBV11-1	NA	TRBJ1-1	NA	CASSFGADALGTEAFF	TGTGCCAGCAGCTTTGGGGCAGACGCGTTAGGCACTGAAGCTTTCTTT
TRBV7-9	NA	TRBJ2-1	NA	CASSLGLPISREQFF	TGTGCCAGCAGCTTGGGACTTCCCATAAGTCGTGAGCAGTTCTTC
TRBV20-1	NA	TRBJ2-5	NA	CSASPTIGTRRETQYF	TGCAGTGCGAGTCCTACTATTGGGACAAGACGAGAGACCCAGTACTTC
TRBV6-5	NA	TRBJ1-1	NA	CASSSGVLGGTEAFF	TGTGCCAGCAGTTCAGGGGTCCTTGGGGGCACTGAAGCTTTCTTT
TRBV19	NA	TRBJ1-5	NA	CASSISRGQGNQPQHF	TGTGCCAGTAGTATAAGTAGGGGACAAGGAAATCAGCCCCAGCATTTT
TRBV29-1	NA	TRBJ1-1	NA	CSVLDSMNTEAFF	TGCAGCGTACTCGACAGCATGAACACTGAAGCTTTCTTT
TRBV18	NA	TRBJ1-1	TRBD1	CASSPRQGLGANTEAFF	TGTGCCAGCTCACCCCGACAGGGATTAGGGGCTAACACTGAAGCTTTCTTT
TRBV13	NA	TRBJ2-3	NA	CASTYNSGHFTDTQYF	TGTGCCAGCACCTACAATAGCGGACACTTCACAGATACGCAGTATTTT
TRBV19	once	TRBJ2-5	TRBD2	CASASGGRAFDGAETQYF	TGTGCCAGTGCCTCGGGCGGGAGGGCCTTTGATGGTGCGGAGACCCAGTACTTC
TRBV5-8	NA	TRBJ1-6	NA	CASRKETAVNSPLHF	TGTGCCAGCAGAAAGGAGACAGCCGTTAATTCACCCCTCCACTTT
TRBV5-8	once	TRBJ2-5	TRBD2	CASSLGLAGGRETQYF	TGTGCCAGCAGCTTGGGACTAGCGGGAGGCAGGGAGACCCAGTACTTC
TRBV6-5	NA	TRBJ1-1	TRBD1	CASSYLPGQGSTEAFF	TGTGCCAGCAGTTACCTACCGGGACAGGGAAGCACTGAAGCTTTCTTT
TRBV30	NA	TRBJ1-3	NA	CAWSTSSGNTIYF	TGTGCCTGGAGCACTTCCTCTGGAAACACCATATATTTT
TRBV18	NA	TRBJ2-3	NA	CASSPTDWSTDTQYF	TGTGCCAGCTCACCGACGGACTGGAGCACAGATACGCAGTATTTT
TRBV28	NA	TRBJ1-3	NA	CASRAPGTGRLFSGNTIYF	TGTGCCAGCAGGGCTCCCGGTACGGGACGGCTATTCTCTGGAAACACCATATATTTT
TRBV27	NA	TRBJ2-3	TRBD1	CASSPLRQGAAGDTQYF	TGTGCCAGCAGTCCCCTAAGACAGGGGGCTGCAGGGGATACGCAGTATTTT
TRBV6-6	NA	TRBJ2-3	TRBD2	CASSPGLAGGRTDTQYF	TGTGCCAGCAGTCCAGGACTAGCGGGAGGTCGCACAGATACGCAGTATTTT
TRBV5-1	NA	TRBJ1-1	NA	CASHRDTYLEAFF	TGCGCCTCTCACAGGGACACCTATCTTGAAGCTTTCTTT
TRBV15	NA	TRBJ1-1	NA	CATSRDLSRATEAFF	TGTGCCACCAGCAGAGATCTATCCAGGGCCACTGAAGCTTTCTTT
TRBV2	NA	TRBJ2-3	NA	CASSEGRRGTDTQYF	TGTGCCAGCAGTGAAGGAAGGAGGGGCACAGATACGCAGTATTTT
TRBV5-1	NA	TRBJ1-2	NA	CASSLSQASYGYTF	TGCGCCAGCAGCTTGAGTCAGGCATCCTATGGCTACACCTTC
TRBV6-5	NA	TRBJ2-7	TRBD2	CASGKRELIYEQYF	TGTGCCAGCGGTAAGCGGGAGTTGATCTACGAGCAGTACTTC
TRBV19	NA	TRBJ2-7	NA	CASSLTASYEQYF	TGTGCCAGTAGCCTGACAGCATCCTACGAGCAGTACTTC